The clone carrying this T cell receptor (beta chain) was seen a handful of times. Its antigen is undetermined. This CDR3 region has 17 residues. Germline V lookup: CDR1 SGHVS, CDR2 FQNEAQ. After removal of 3 bases from V and 3 bases from J, the junction contained 7 bases not matched to a gene. The record originates from a study of CD8 T cells in ankylosing spondylitis. Broader study findings: The study identified a TCR beta motif of roughly eight highly homologous variants that appeared characteristic of ankylosing spondylitis blood.

Molecular-barcoded quantitative 5'-RACE produced these TCR beta libraries. TCRdb itself ran the 5' RACE reads through MiXCR, one entry per CDR3 protein. The sample lists about 350,000 distinct CDR3 sequences; roughly 20% were seen once. Sequencing used blood, either unsorted or a sorted T cell fraction (not recorded which). The receptor was isolated from a male donor with ankylosing spondylitis or in good health (not recorded which). The chain carries TRBV7-8 and TRBJ2-2, with 10 bases that match TRBD1. The CDR3 DNA is TGTGCCAGCAGCTTTCCGGGACAGGGGTTCGACACCGGGGAGCTGTTTTTT. Amino acids: CASSFPGQGFDTGELFF.